The subject of this entry is one T cell receptor (beta chain). The sample is drawn from a study of blood T cells in healthy people across ages. CDR3 length: 16 residues. V trimming: 0 bases; J trimming: 7 bases; junction bases outside the gene matches: 7. The germline V gene has CDR1 MNHEY and CDR2 SVGEGT. A second 7 to 11 cycle PCR used barcoded and J-beta primers. In TCRdb, the 5' RACE reads were re-called with MiXCR into one record per CDR3 protein. The repertoire holds about 2 million distinct CDR3 sequences, with roughly 52% as singletons. The source of this sequence is a woman in her thirties or forties in good health. The sequenced material came from blood. The genes are TRBV6-2 or TRBV6-3 and TRBJ2-1; 9 bases fit TRBD2. The CDR3 loop is CASSYSIAGALNEQFF. DNA of the CDR3: TGTGCCAGCAGTTACTCGATAGCGGGGGCTTTGAATGAGCAGTTCTTC.